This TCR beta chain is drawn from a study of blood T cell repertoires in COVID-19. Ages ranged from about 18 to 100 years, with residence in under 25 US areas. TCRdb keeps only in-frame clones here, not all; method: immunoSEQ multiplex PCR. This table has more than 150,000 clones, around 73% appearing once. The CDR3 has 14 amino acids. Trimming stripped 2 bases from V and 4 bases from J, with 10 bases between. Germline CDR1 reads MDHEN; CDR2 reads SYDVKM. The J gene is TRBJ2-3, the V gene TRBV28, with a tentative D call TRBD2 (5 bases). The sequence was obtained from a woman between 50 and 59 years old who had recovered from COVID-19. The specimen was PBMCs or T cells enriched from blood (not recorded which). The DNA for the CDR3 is TGTGCCAGCAGTTTAGGTTTTAGCGCAGATACGCAGTATTTT. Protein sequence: CASSLGFSADTQYF.